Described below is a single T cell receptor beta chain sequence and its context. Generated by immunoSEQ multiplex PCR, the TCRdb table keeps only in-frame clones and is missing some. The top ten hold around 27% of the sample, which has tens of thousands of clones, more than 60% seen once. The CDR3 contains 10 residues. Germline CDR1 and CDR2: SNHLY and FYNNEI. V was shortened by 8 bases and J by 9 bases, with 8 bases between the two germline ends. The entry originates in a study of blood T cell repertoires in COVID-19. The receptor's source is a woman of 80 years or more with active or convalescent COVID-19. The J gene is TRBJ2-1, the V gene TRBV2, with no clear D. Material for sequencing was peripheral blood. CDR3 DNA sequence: TGTGCCAGCCAGGTCGCTGAGCAGTTCTTC. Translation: CASQVAEQFF. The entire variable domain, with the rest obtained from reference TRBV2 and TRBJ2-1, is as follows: EPEVTQTPSHQVTQMGQEVILRCVPISNHLYFYWYRQILGQKVEFLVSFYNNEISEKSEIFDDQFSVERPDGSNFTLKIRSTKLEDSAMYFCASQVAEQFFGPGTRLTVL.